This paragraph covers one T cell receptor (beta chain) sequence. The table came from immunoSEQ multiplex PCR; TCRdb's copy has only in-frame clones and leaves some out. Here the sample spans around 310,000 clones, 85% to 90% being singletons. These data belong to a study of blood T cell repertoires in COVID-19. Study information: PBMCs, B-cell-depleted T cells, or T cells provided the cDNA or gDNA that made up the material.

The source material was peripheral blood. The TCR sequence derives from a woman in her forties with COVID-19, enrolled during active disease.

The CDR3 DNA sequence: TGTGCCAGCAGCCGGGGCGGGGGCGACACAGATACGCAGTATTTT. It specifies CASSRGGGDTDTQYF. The chain couples TRBV5-4 to TRBJ2-3, with D perhaps TRBD2 (7 bases). CDR3 length: 15 amino acids. Germline CDR1 and CDR2: SGHNT and YYREEE (reference sequence). The V end lost 4 bases, the J end lost 2 bases, and 14 bases lay between the germline ends.